This passage covers 29 T cell receptor beta chains from one sample sequenced in a study of blood T cells in healthy people across ages. Next came a second PCR, run for about 6 to 12 cycles, which used a sample-barcoded 5' primer along with a J-beta primer mix. TCRdb recomputed calls from the 5' RACE reads with MiXCR, one row per CDR3 protein. The sample consists of hundreds of thousands of distinct CDR3 sequences, 55% to 70% of them appearing once. What was sequenced was blood. The receptors here all came from a man aged 30 to 45 in good health.

The genes are TRBV12-3 or TRBV12-4 and TRBJ2-7; 8 nucleotides line up with TRBD2. This CDR3 comprises 13 residues. The V and J ends lost 5 bases and 6 bases, in that order; junction bases with no gene match: 6. CDR3 nucleotides: TGTGCCAGCAGTGTGACTAGCGCAGGCGAGCAGTACTTC. It translates to CASSVTSAGEQYF.

This clonotype has just one count. The V call is TRBV10-3, the J call TRBJ2-7; weak D call: TRBD1 (6 bases). The J call may be wrong; the DNA end is better matched by TRBJ2-5. Per germline, CDR1 ENHRY and CDR2 SYGVKD. The CDR3 has 13 amino acids. CDR3 sequence reads: CAISVQGGQTQYF. The CDR3 nucleotides are TGTGCCATCAGTGTACAGGGCGGGCAGACCCAGTACTTC.

This clonotype was found a few times. The V gene is TRBV7-2, the J gene TRBJ2-5; TRBD1 agrees at 7 bases. V lost 4 bases and J lost 2; bases outside the gene matches: 1. The CDR3 loop spans 13 amino acids. Germline V gene lookup returns CDR1 SGHTA and CDR2 FQGNSA. The CDR3 DNA sequence: TGTGCCAGCAGCTGGGGACAGCAAGAGACCCAGTACTTC. As protein: CASSWGQQETQYF. Filled out from reference TRBV7-2 and TRBJ2-5, the complete variable domain reads GAGVSQSPSNKVTEKGKDVELRCDPISGHTALYWYRQSLGQGLEFLIYFQGNSAPDKSGLPSDRFSAERTGGSVSTLTIQRTQQEDSAVYLCASSWGQQETQYFGPGTRLLVL.

This rearrangement joins TRBV6-2 or TRBV6-3 to TRBJ2-1, with 7 nucleotides matching TRBD1. Germline CDR1 MNHEY, CDR2 SVGEGT. With V trimmed by 7 bases and J by 0 bases, 12 bases remained unmatched. The CDR3 length is 17 residues. CDR3 residues: CASNLRGPGYSYNEQFF. The DNA for the CDR3 is TGTGCCAGCAACCTAAGGGGGCCCGGATACTCCTACAATGAGCAGTTCTTC.

Only a few counts were recorded for this clonotype. The chain combines TRBV29-1 with TRBJ2-5; no reliable D call. CDR3 length equals 11 residues. CDR1 and CDR2 (germline): SQVTM, ANQGSEA. V was cut by 2 bases and J by 4 bases, with 5 bases left in between. This CDR3 is CSVEQIETQYF. In DNA form, the CDR3 reads TGCAGCGTTGAACAGATAGAGACCCAGTACTTC.

The rearrangement joins TRBV6-2 or TRBV6-3 to TRBJ2-3; D might be TRBD2 (5 bases). Trimming left V 6 bases short and J 2 bases short, with 15 bases between. Germline V CDR1 and CDR2: MNHEY, SVGEGT. The CDR3 sequence is 15 residues long. The CDR3 loop reads CASSPRVRYTDTQYF. The DNA of the CDR3 is TGTGCCAGCAGCCCGAGGGTGCGGTACACAGATACGCAGTATTTT.

In its sample, this clonotype was seen a few times. The chain employs TRBV12-3 or TRBV12-4 and TRBJ2-7; 8 bases map to TRBD1. The junction had 6 bases not matched to a gene; V was cut back by 1 base and J by 4 bases. The CDR3 has 15 amino acids. The CDR3 bases are TGTGCCAGCAGTTTAGGGGGACAGGTGCTATACGAGCAGTACTTC. Amino acids: CASSLGGQVLYEQYF.

V and J are TRBV25-1 and TRBJ2-3; no clear D gene. V lost 8 bases and J lost 5, with 11 bases in between. The CDR3 covers 12 residues. Germline assignment: CDR1 MGHDK and CDR2 SYGVNS. CDR3 region: CASGLGQDTQYF. In DNA, the CDR3 is TGTGCCAGCGGGCTGGGTCAAGATACGCAGTATTTT.

In DNA form, the CDR3 reads TGCGCCAGCAGCATCGATGGGGTGGGGTTGTATGGCTACACCTTC. It is translated as CASSIDGVGLYGYTF. The chain links TRBV4-3 to TRBJ1-2; D call uncertain. Trimming took 5 bases from V and 5 from J, leaving 18 bases between them. Germline CDR1 LGHNA, CDR2 YSLEER. The CDR3 covers 15 residues.

The chain links TRBV13 to TRBJ2-1, with 14 positions matching TRBD2. Germline loops: CDR1 PRHDT, CDR2 FYEKMQ (reference sequence). CDR3 size: 15 residues. V was pared by 5 bases and J by 12 bases, with 9 bases of the junction left unmatched. The CDR3 loop reads CASSERLAGGLVQFF. DNA for the CDR3: TGTGCCAGCAGCGAACGACTAGCGGGGGGGCTAGTGCAGTTCTTC.

The V and J genes are TRBV7-9 and TRBJ2-5; TRBD2 matches 7 bases. Per germline, CDR1 SEHNR and CDR2 FQNEAQ (reference sequence). The CDR3 is 14 residues long. The V segment lost 6 bases and the J segment 8 bases; nucleotides outside the gene matches: 12. The CDR3 reads CASRNPGGQGTQYF. For the CDR3, the DNA is TGTGCCAGCAGAAACCCGGGAGGCCAAGGAACCCAGTACTTC.

The chain joins TRBV20-1 to TRBJ1-5; a possible D gene is TRBD1 (6 bases). Germline lookup yields CDR1 DFQATT and CDR2 SNEGSKA (reference sequence). This CDR3 is 14 amino acids long. With 4 bases removed from V and 0 bases from J, the gap between germline ends came to 10 bases. The CDR3 sequence is CSAKGQYSNQPQHF. The CDR3 nucleotides read TGCAGTGCTAAAGGACAGTATAGCAATCAGCCCCAGCATTTT.

The chain joins TRBV2 to TRBJ1-2, with D hard to call. This CDR3 is 13 amino acids long. Germline-derived CDR1 and CDR2 are SNHLY and FYNNEI. Trimming cost V 4 bases and J 6 bases, with 12 bases left between them. The CDR3 spells CASSAGEWDGYTF. CDR3 coding DNA: TGTGCCAGCAGTGCTGGGGAGTGGGATGGCTACACCTTC. The whole variable domain, filled in from reference TRBV2 and TRBJ1-2, reads EPEVTQTPSHQVTQMGQEVILRCVPISNHLYFYWYRQILGQKVEFLVSFYNNEISEKSEIFDDQFSVERPDGSNFTLKIRSTKLEDSAMYFCASSAGEWDGYTFGSGTRLTVV.

The chain joins TRBV7-3 to TRBJ2-5, with TRBD2 matching 14 bases. The CDR3 is 16 residues long. The ends lost 5 bases at V and 5 bases at J; junction bases unmatched: 7. Germline-derived CDR1 and CDR2 are SGHTA and FQGTGA. The CDR3 nucleotides are TGTGCCAGCAGCACCGGGACTAGCGGGAGAGGGGAGACCCAGTACTTC. It specifies CASSTGTSGRGETQYF.

This sequence joins TRBV10-3 and TRBJ2-3; D perhaps matches TRBD1 (6 bases). V was shortened by 4 bases and J by 0 bases, with 14 bases between the two germline ends. The CDR3 consists of 16 residues. CDR1 is ENHRY and CDR2 is SYGVKD in the germline V gene. The DNA of the CDR3 is TGTGCCATCAGTGCCCGACAGGTTATCAGCACAGATACGCAGTATTTT. It specifies CAISARQVISTDTQYF.

This clonotype was picked up one time. J is TRBJ1-1 and V is TRBV2, with D possibly being TRBD1 (5 bases). Trimming left V 7 bases short and J 3 bases short, with 15 bases between. The germline CDR1 and CDR2 sequences are SNHLY and FYNNEI. The CDR3 consists of 14 residues. CDR3 nucleotides: TGTGCCAGCACCCCAGGGCTGAGCGACACTGAAGCTTTCTTT. Translated, it gives CASTPGLSDTEAFF. Variable domain in full (rest from reference TRBV2 and TRBJ1-1): EPEVTQTPSHQVTQMGQEVILRCVPISNHLYFYWYRQILGQKVEFLVSFYNNEISEKSEIFDDQFSVERPDGSNFTLKIRSTKLEDSAMYFCASTPGLSDTEAFFGQGTRLTVV.

J is TRBJ2-7 and V is TRBV11-3; D not resolved. The J call is doubtful: the DNA matches TRBJ2-5 better. The length of the CDR3 is 16 residues. Germline CDR1 reads SGHNT; CDR2 reads YENEEA. The CDR3 region is CASSLEIGQREETQYF. The CDR3 DNA follows: TGTGCCAGCAGCTTGGAAATCGGGCAGAGAGAAGAGACCCAGTACTTC.

The CDR3 reads CSVPGPITGELFF. The CDR3, as DNA: TGCAGCGTTCCAGGGCCCATCACCGGGGAGCTGTTTTTT. V and J are TRBV29-1 and TRBJ2-2; tentatively, D is TRBD1 (5 bases). V lost 5 bases, J lost 4 bases, and 11 bases lay in between. There are 13 residues in the CDR3. Germline V gene sequence: CDR1 SQVTM, CDR2 ANQGSEA.

V gene TRBV7-9 combines with J gene TRBJ2-3, with D unclear. With 2 bases removed from V and 4 bases from J, the gap between germline ends came to 7 bases. The germline CDR1 and CDR2 sequences are SEHNR and FQNEAQ (reference sequence). The CDR3 sequence is 13 residues long. This chain's CDR3 is CASSLRHADTQYF. DNA of the CDR3: TGTGCCAGCAGCTTACGTCACGCAGATACGCAGTATTTT.

Regarding this clonotype: At one end the junction does not follow the germline gene, possibly because of a read error. The V call is TRBV6-5, the J call TRBJ1-1; D is unclear. Per germline, CDR1 MNHEY and CDR2 SVGAGI. The CDR3 sequence is 15 residues long. The CDR3 protein is CASRPVPGRNTKAFF. The CDR3 coding sequence is TGTGCCAGCAGACCGGTTCCGGGCCGCAACACTAAAGCTTTCTTT.

This clonotype was found a few times. The J gene is TRBJ1-1, the V gene TRBV20-1; unclear D gene. CDR3 length: 13 residues. CDR1 is DFQATT, CDR2 SNEGSKA, per germline (reference sequence). V lost 7 bases to trimming and J lost 0 bases, with 12 bases between them. This chain's CDR3 is CSEAPGMNTEAFF. The CDR3 nucleotides are TGCAGTGAGGCCCCGGGGATGAACACTGAAGCTTTCTTT.

The chain is built from TRBV7-9 and TRBJ1-2; a possible D gene is TRBD1 (5 bases). With 4 bases removed from V and 2 bases from J, the gap between germline ends came to 17 bases. The V gene's germline CDR1 is SEHNR and CDR2 FQNEAQ (reference sequence). The CDR3 runs to 16 residues. The CDR3 loop is CASSYIGQEGNYGYTF. CDR3 sequence (DNA): TGTGCCAGCAGCTACATCGGTCAGGAGGGGAACTATGGCTACACCTTC. Drawing the rest from reference TRBV7-9 and TRBJ1-2, the complete variable domain is DTGVSQNPRHKITKRGQNVTFRCDPISEHNRLYWYRQTLGQGPEFLTYFQNEAQLEKSRLLSDRFSAERPKGSFSTLEIQRTEQGDSAMYLCASSYIGQEGNYGYTFGSGTRLTVV.

The chain couples TRBV5-1 to TRBJ1-1; D gene unclear. Germline V lookup: CDR1 SGHRS, CDR2 YFSETQ. This CDR3 spans 15 amino acids. V lost 7 bases and J 0 bases, leaving 16 bases between the germline ends. The chain's CDR3 is CASLTTPGVNTEAFF. The CDR3, as DNA: TGCGCCAGCCTTACAACCCCCGGGGTGAACACTGAAGCTTTCTTT.

This clonotype was picked up one time. The genes are TRBV3-1 and TRBJ2-4; D gene unclear. The J call is in doubt because the DNA end fits TRBJ2-7 better. The CDR3 covers 14 residues. CDR1 LGHDT and CDR2 YNNKEL come from the germline V gene (reference sequence). CDR3 residues: CASSQGHANYEQYF. For the CDR3, the DNA is TGTGCCAGCAGCCAAGGACACGCCAACTACGAGCAGTACTTC.

This clonotype has just a few counts. This chain links TRBV9 with TRBJ2-1, with D possibly matching TRBD2 (5 bases). The CDR3 sequence is 13 residues long. Germline V gene lookup returns CDR1 SGDLS and CDR2 YYNGEE. V lost 0 bases and J lost 9, with 10 bases in between. The CDR3 is CASSVVSGFEQFF. For the CDR3, the DNA is TGTGCCAGCAGCGTAGTATCGGGGTTTGAGCAGTTCTTC.

J is TRBJ1-2 and V is TRBV6-6; no definite D call. This CDR3 region has 15 residues. The germline V gene has CDR1 MNHNY and CDR2 SVGAGI (reference sequence). The germline V and J ends were trimmed by 2 bases and 1 base, with 11 bases remaining between them. The CDR3 loop is CASSYKGGSNYGYTF. In DNA form, the CDR3 reads TGTGCCAGCAGTTACAAGGGTGGAAGTAACTATGGCTACACCTTC.

Many counts were recorded for this clonotype. The chain couples TRBV7-9 to TRBJ1-2, with D tentatively TRBD1 (5 bases). Germline values: CDR1 SEHNR, CDR2 FQNEAQ (reference sequence). The CDR3 has 14 residues. V was pared by 5 bases and J by 7 bases, with 17 bases between. Written as DNA, the CDR3 is TGTGCCAGCAGCGTTGGTCAGCGAGGGGCTGGCTACACCTTC. Amino acid sequence: CASSVGQRGAGYTF.

The rearrangement links TRBV28 to TRBJ2-1, with 9 bases fitting TRBD2. The junction had 9 bases not matched to a gene; V was cut back by 2 bases and J by 4 bases. In germline, CDR1 is MDHEN, CDR2 SYDVKM. The CDR3 is 17 residues long. CDR3 nucleotides: TGTGCCAGCAGTTTAATCCGGGCGGGAGGGCCGTACAATGAGCAGTTCTTC. It translates to CASSLIRAGGPYNEQFF.

The chain combines TRBV3-1 with TRBJ1-1; a weak D match, TRBD1 (5 bases). This CDR3 spans 14 amino acids. Trimming left V 7 bases short and J 5 bases short, with 17 bases between. Germline CDR1 LGHDT, CDR2 YNNKEL (reference sequence). The CDR3 region is CASIQDGGGTEAFF. As DNA, the CDR3 is TGTGCCAGCATCCAGGACGGTGGGGGTACTGAAGCTTTCTTT.